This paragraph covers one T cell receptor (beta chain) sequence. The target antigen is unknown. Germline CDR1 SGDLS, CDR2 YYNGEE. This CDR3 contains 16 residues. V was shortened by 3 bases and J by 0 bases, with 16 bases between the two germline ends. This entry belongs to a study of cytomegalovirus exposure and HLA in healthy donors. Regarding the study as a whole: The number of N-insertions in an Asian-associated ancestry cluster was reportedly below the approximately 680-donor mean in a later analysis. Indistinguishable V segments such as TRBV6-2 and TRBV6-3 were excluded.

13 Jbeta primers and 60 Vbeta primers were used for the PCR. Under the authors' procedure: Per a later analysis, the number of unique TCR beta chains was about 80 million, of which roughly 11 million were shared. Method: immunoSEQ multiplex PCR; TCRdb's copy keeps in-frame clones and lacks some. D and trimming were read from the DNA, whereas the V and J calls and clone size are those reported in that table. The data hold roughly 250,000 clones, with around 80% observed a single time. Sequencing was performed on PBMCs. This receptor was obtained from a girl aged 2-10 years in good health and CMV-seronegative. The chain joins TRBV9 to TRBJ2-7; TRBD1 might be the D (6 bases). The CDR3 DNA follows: TGTGCCAGCAGCGGGGCGTCAGGGGCTAGCTCCTACGAGCAGTACTTC. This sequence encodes CASSGASGASSYEQYF.